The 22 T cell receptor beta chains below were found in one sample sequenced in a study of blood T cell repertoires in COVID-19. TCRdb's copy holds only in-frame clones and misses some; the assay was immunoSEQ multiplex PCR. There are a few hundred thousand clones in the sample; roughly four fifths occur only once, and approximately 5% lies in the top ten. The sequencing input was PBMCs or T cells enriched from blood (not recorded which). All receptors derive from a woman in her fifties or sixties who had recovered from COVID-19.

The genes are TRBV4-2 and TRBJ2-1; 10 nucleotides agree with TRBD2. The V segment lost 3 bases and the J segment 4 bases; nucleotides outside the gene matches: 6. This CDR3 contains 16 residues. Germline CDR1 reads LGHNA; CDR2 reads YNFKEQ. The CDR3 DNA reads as TGTGCCAGCAGCCAGGCTAGCGGGGGTAGATACAATGAGCAGTTCTTC. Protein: CASSQASGGRYNEQFF.

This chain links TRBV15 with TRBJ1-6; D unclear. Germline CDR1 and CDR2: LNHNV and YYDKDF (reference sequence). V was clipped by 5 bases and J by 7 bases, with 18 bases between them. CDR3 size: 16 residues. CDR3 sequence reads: CATSPSGRVENSPLHF. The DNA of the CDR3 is TGTGCCACCAGCCCGAGTGGGAGGGTTGAAAATTCACCCCTCCACTTT.

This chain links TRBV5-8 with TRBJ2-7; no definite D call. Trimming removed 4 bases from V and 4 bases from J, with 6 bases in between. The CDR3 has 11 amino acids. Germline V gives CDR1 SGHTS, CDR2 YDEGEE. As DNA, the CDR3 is TGTGCCAGCAGCCTTAATTACGAGCAGTACTTC. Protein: CASSLNYEQYF.

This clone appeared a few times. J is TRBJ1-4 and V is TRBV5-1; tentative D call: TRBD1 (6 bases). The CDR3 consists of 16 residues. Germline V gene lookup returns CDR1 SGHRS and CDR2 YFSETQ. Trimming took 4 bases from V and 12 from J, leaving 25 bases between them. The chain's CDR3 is CASSLTQGGVARELFF. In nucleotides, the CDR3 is TGCGCCAGCAGCCTAACTCAAGGGGGGGTAGCGAGGGAACTGTTTTTT.

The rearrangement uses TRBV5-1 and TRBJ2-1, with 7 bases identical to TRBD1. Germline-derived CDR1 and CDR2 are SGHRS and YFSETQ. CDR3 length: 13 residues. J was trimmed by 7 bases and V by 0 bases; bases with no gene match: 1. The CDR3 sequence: CASSLGQGNEQFF. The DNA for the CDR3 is TGCGCCAGCAGCTTGGGACAGGGAAATGAGCAGTTCTTC.

CDR3 coding DNA: TGTGCCAGCAGTTTCTTCCCTAATGAAAAACTGTTTTTT. Its translation is CASSFFPNEKLFF. This rearrangement joins TRBV12-3 or TRBV12-4 to TRBJ1-4; D remains ambiguous. The CDR3 is 13 amino acids. Trimming took off 3 bases at V and 3 bases at J, with 5 bases between the two ends.

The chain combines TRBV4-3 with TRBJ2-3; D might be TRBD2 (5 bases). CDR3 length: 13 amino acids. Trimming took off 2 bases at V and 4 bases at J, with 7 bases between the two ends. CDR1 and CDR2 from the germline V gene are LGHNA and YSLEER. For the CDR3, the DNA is TGCGCCAGCAGCCAACAGGAGGCAGATACGCAGTATTTT. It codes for CASSQQEADTQYF.

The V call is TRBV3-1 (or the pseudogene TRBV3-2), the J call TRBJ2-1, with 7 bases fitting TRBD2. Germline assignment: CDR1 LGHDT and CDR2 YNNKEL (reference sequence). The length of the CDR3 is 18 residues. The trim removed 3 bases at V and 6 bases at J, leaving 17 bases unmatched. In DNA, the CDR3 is TGTGCCAGCAGCCACCATAGTGGGGCGGGGGATTTGCCCAATGAGCAGTTCTTC. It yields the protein CASSHHSGAGDLPNEQFF.

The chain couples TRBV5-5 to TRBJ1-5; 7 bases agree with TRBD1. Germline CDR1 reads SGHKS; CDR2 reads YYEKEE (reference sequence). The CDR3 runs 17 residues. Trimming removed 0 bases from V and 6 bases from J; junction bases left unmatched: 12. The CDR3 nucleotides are TGTGCCAGCAGCTTGGGCCTCCAAGGACAGGACGCTCAGCCCCAGCATTTT. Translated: CASSLGLQGQDAQPQHF.

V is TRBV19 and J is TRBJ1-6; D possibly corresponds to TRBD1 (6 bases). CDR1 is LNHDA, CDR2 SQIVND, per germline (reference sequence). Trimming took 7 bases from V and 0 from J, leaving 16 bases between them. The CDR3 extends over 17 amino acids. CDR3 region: CASTSTGQTSYNSPLHF. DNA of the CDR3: TGTGCCAGTACTTCCACCGGACAGACCTCCTATAATTCACCCCTCCACTTT.

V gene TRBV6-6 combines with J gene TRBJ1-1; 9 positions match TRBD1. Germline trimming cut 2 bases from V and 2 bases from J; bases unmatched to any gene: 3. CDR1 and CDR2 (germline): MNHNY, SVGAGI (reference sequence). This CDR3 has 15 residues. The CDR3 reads CASSYTDRGNTEAFF. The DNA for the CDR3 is TGTGCCAGCAGTTACACGGACAGGGGTAACACTGAAGCTTTCTTT.

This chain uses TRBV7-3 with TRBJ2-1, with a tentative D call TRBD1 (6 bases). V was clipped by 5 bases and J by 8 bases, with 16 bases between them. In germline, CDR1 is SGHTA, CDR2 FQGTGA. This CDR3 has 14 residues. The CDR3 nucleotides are TGTGCCAGCAGCACAGTGGGGGCTAACGATGAGCAGTTCTTC. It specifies CASSTVGANDEQFF.

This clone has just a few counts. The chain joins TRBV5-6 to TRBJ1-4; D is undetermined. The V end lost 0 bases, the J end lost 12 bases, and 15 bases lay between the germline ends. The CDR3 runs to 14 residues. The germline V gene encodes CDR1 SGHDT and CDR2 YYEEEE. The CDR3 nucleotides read TGTGCCAGCAGCTTGGACCCCCTCGAGGCGGAACTGTTTTTT. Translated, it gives CASSLDPLEAELFF.

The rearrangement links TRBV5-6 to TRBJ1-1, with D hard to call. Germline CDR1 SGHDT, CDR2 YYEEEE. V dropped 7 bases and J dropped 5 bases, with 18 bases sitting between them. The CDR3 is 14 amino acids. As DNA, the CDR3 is TGTGCCAGCGCCGAGGGAGTGAAAGGAACTGAAGCTTTCTTT. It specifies CASAEGVKGTEAFF.

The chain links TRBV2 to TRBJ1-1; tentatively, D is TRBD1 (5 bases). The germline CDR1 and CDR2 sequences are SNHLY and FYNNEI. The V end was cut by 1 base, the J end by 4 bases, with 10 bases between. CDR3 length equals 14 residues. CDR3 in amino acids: CASSEVVRGTEAFF. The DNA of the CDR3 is TGTGCCAGCAGTGAAGTAGTAAGGGGCACTGAAGCTTTCTTT.

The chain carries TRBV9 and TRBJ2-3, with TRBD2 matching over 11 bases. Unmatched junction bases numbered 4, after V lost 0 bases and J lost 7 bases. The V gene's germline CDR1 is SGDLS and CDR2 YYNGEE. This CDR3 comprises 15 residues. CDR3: CASSVVGLAGHTQYF. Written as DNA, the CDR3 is TGTGCCAGCAGCGTAGTCGGACTAGCGGGCCATACGCAGTATTTT.

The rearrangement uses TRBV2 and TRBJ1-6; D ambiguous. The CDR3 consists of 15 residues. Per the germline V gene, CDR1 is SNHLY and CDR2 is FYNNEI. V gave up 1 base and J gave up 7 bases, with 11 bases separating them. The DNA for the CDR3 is TGTGCCAGCAGTGAAGGGGCAGGAACAAATTCACCCCTCCACTTT. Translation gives CASSEGAGTNSPLHF.

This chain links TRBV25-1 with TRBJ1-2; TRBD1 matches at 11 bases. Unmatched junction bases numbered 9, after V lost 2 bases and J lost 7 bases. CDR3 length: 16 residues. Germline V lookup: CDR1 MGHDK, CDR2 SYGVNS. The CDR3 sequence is CASSEGGTGGLSGYTF. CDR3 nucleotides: TGTGCCAGCAGTGAAGGCGGGACAGGGGGTTTGTCTGGCTACACCTTC.

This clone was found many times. The DNA of the CDR3 is TGTGCCAGCAGTTACTCACGGGAGTTCGATACGCAGTATTTT. Translating it yields CASSYSREFDTQYF. The chain couples TRBV6-2 or TRBV6-3 to TRBJ2-3; D perhaps matches TRBD2 (6 bases). This CDR3 region has 14 residues. Germline V gene data show CDR1 as MNHEY and CDR2 as SVGEGT. V lost 0 bases, J lost 6 bases, and 10 bases lay in between.

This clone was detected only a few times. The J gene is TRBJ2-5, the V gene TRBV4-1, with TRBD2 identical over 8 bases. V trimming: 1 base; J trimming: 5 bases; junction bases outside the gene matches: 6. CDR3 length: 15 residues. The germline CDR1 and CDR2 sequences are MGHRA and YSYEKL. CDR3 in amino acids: CASSQAGGVGETQYF. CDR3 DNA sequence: TGCGCCAGCAGCCAAGCCGGGGGGGTGGGGGAGACCCAGTACTTC.

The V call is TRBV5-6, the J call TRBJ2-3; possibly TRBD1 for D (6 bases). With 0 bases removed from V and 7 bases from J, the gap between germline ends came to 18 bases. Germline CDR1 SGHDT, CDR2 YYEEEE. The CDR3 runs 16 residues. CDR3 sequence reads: CASSLVPVGGQNTQYF. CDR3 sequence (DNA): TGTGCCAGCAGCTTGGTTCCCGTAGGCGGACAGAATACGCAGTATTTT. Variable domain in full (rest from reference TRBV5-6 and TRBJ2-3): DAGVTQSPTHLIKTRGQQVTLRCSPKSGHDTVSWYQQALGQGPQFIFQYYEEEERQRGNFPDRFSGHQFPNYSSELNVNALLLGDSALYLCASSLVPVGGQNTQYFGPGTRLTVL.

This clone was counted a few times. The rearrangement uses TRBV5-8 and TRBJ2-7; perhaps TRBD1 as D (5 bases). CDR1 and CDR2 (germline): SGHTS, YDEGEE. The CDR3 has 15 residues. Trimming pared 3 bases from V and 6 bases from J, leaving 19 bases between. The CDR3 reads CASSSSLIRRGEQYF. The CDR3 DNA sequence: TGTGCCAGCAGCTCGTCCCTAATTCGAAGGGGCGAGCAGTACTTC.